These 29 T cell receptor beta chains were all obtained from the same sample, sequenced in a study of patients and donors after allogeneic stem cell transplantation. TCRdb passed the RT-PCR reads through MiXCR, listing each CDR3 protein once. The sample shows 150,000 to 250,000 distinct CDR3 sequences, about 40% of them seen only once. The sequencing sample was made of blood, either unsorted or a sorted T cell fraction (not recorded which). These TCRs come from a human donor who was either an allogeneic HSCT recipient or a stem cell or donor lymphocyte infusion donor (not recorded which). It is not recorded whose cells these are; they may come from a transplant donor.

This clonotype was seen a handful of times. CDR3 bases: TGTGCCAGCAGTGAATGGGCAGGGGGTGGCTCACCCCTCCACTTT. Amino acid sequence: CASSEWAGGGSPLHF. This rearrangement joins TRBV25-1 to TRBJ1-6; 7 bases align to TRBD1. This CDR3 has 15 residues. Germline V gene lookup returns CDR1 MGHDK and CDR2 SYGVNS. V shed 1 base, J shed 10 bases, and the junction held 7 bases outside the gene matches.

The V gene is TRBV12-3 or TRBV12-4, the J gene TRBJ1-5, with TRBD1 as a possible D gene (5 bases). This CDR3 has 13 amino acids. Deletions cut 1 base from V and 6 bases from J, with 7 bases between. The CDR3 DNA follows: TGTGCCAGCAGTTTAGGGGACCTTCAGCCCCAGCATTTT. It codes for CASSLGDLQPQHF.

The J gene is TRBJ2-1, the V gene TRBV7-9, with TRBD1 identical over 7 bases. Looked up from germline, CDR1 is SEHNR and CDR2 is FQNEAQ (reference sequence). V shed 4 bases and J 10 bases; nucleotides not matched to a gene: 13. The CDR3 loop spans 15 amino acids. CDR3 sequence reads: CASSSRQGLTEEQFF. Here the CDR3 DNA reads TGTGCCAGCAGCTCGAGACAGGGCCTTACAGAGGAGCAGTTCTTC.

This clonotype was observed a few times. The chain employs TRBV7-8 and TRBJ1-2, with unresolved D. With 1 base removed from V and 3 bases from J, the gap between germline ends came to 9 bases. The CDR3 spans 14 residues. Germline V CDR1 and CDR2: SGHVS, FQNEAQ. CDR3 bases: TGTGCCAGCAGCTTAGAGCGGGCAGACTATGGCTACACCTTC. It is translated as CASSLERADYGYTF.

The V and J genes are TRBV20-1 and TRBJ2-3, with TRBD2 as a possible D gene (6 bases). The germline V and J ends were trimmed by 2 bases and 3 bases, with 15 bases remaining between them. Germline CDR1 reads DFQATT; CDR2 reads SNEGSKA (reference sequence). The CDR3 has 15 residues. The CDR3 sequence is CSARPPAGGTDTQYF. The CDR3, as DNA: TGCAGTGCTAGACCCCCGGCTGGGGGGACAGATACGCAGTATTTT.

The rearrangement uses TRBV9 and TRBJ1-2; 7 nucleotides agree with TRBD1. V lost 4 bases, J lost 3 bases, and 9 bases stayed unmatched. Germline CDR1 is SGDLS and CDR2 is YYNGEE. This CDR3 has 15 amino acids. CDR3 region: CASSSTGALDYGYTF. In DNA form, the CDR3 reads TGTGCCAGCAGCTCAACAGGGGCCCTCGACTATGGCTACACCTTC.

J is TRBJ2-1 and V is TRBV25-1; TRBD2 matches 9 bases. Unmatched junction bases numbered 7, after V lost 8 bases and J lost 2 bases. The length of the CDR3 is 15 residues. The V gene's germline CDR1 is MGHDK and CDR2 SYGVNS. The CDR3 nucleotides are TGTGCCAGCTCCCGGACTAGCGATCCCTACAATGAGCAGTTCTTC. It codes for CASSRTSDPYNEQFF.

The chain joins TRBV3-1 to TRBJ2-2; D gene uncertain. The germline gives CDR1 LGHDT, CDR2 YNNKEL (reference sequence). The CDR3 is 13 residues long. Trimming removed 1 base from V and 7 bases from J, with 7 bases in between. Written as DNA, the CDR3 is TGTGCCAGCAGCCAAGTAGGGATCGGGGAGCTGTTTTTT. Translated, it gives CASSQVGIGELFF.

The rearrangement uses TRBV3-1 and TRBJ2-3, with D tentatively TRBD1 or TRBD2 (5 bases each). Trimming took 4 bases from V and 2 from J, leaving 13 bases between them. This CDR3 has 15 amino acids. Germline CDR1 reads LGHDT; CDR2 reads YNNKEL (reference sequence). Written as DNA, the CDR3 is TGTGCCAGCAGCCTACTGGGGACCGTCACAGATACGCAGTATTTT. As protein: CASSLLGTVTDTQYF.

The V and J genes are TRBV7-2 and TRBJ2-1; TRBD2 is a possible D gene (6 bases). Deletions cut 5 bases from V and 4 bases from J, with 15 bases between. Germline assignment: CDR1 SGHTA and CDR2 FQGNSA. The CDR3 totals 15 residues. The DNA of the CDR3 is TGTGCCAGCAGCATCGAGGGCAGCGGGTACAATGAGCAGTTCTTC. Protein product: CASSIEGSGYNEQFF.

The sample holds a few counts of this clonotype. This sequence joins TRBV10-3 and TRBJ1-1; tentative D call: TRBD1 (5 bases). V gave up 6 bases and J gave up 1 base, with 12 bases separating them. Germline assignment: CDR1 ENHRY and CDR2 SYGVKD. There are 14 residues in the CDR3. Here the CDR3 reads CAISRGATNTEAFF. CDR3 nucleotides: TGTGCCATCAGCCGGGGCGCGACGAACACTGAAGCTTTCTTT.

This clonotype occurred a few times. The chain employs TRBV27 and TRBJ2-7; 8 bases align to TRBD2. This CDR3 has 13 residues. Germline values: CDR1 MNHEY, CDR2 SMNVEV (reference sequence). Trimming took 5 bases from V and 4 from J; bases not matched to a gene: 4. The CDR3 DNA sequence: TGTGCCAGCAGTCGGACTAGCAGGTACGAGCAGTACTTC. Its protein is CASSRTSRYEQYF.

This clonotype was detected only a few times. Here the CDR3 DNA reads TGTGCCAGCAGTTGGGACAGGGGGTGGACTGAAGCTTTCTTT. Translating it yields CASSWDRGWTEAFF. The V call is TRBV28, the J call TRBJ1-1, with 11 positions matching TRBD1. V gave up 4 bases and J gave up 5 bases; unmatched junction bases: 3. This CDR3 is built from 14 residues. Germline V CDR1 and CDR2: MDHEN, SYDVKM. The full variable domain, rest sourced from reference TRBV28 and TRBJ1-1, is DVKVTQSSRYLVKRTGEKVFLECVQDMDHENMFWYRQDPGLGLRLIYFSYDVKMKEKGDIPEGYSVSREKKERFSLILESASTNQTSMYLCASSWDRGWTEAFFGQGTRLTVV.

The V and J genes are TRBV6-6 and TRBJ2-7, with D unresolved. Trimming pared 8 bases from V and 5 bases from J, leaving 19 bases between. The germline V gene has CDR1 MNHNY and CDR2 SVGAGI (reference sequence). This CDR3 has 14 amino acids. In DNA, the CDR3 is TGTGCCAGCGGCCCGGAGTACATTGCGGACGAGCAGTACTTC. It specifies CASGPEYIADEQYF.

The chain is built from TRBV10-2 and TRBJ1-5; a weak D match, TRBD1 (6 bases). V was trimmed by 2 bases and J by 4 bases, leaving 9 bases between them. Germline CDR1 is WSHSY and CDR2 is SAAADI. The CDR3 consists of 14 residues. The CDR3 region is CASSEGQLNQPQHF. CDR3 bases: TGCGCCAGCAGTGAGGGACAGTTAAATCAGCCCCAGCATTTT.

This clonotype was counted only a few times. The V and J genes are TRBV7-9 and TRBJ1-1, with 8 positions matching TRBD1. This CDR3 is 14 amino acids long. Germline CDR1 is SEHNR and CDR2 is FQNEAQ (reference sequence). The V and J ends lost 5 bases and 6 bases, in that order; junction bases with no gene match: 8. CDR3 loop: CASSTGQGTAEAFF. The CDR3, as DNA: TGTGCCAGCAGCACTGGACAGGGAACCGCTGAAGCTTTCTTT.

The chain uses TRBV30 and TRBJ2-3; tentatively, D is TRBD2 (5 bases). The CDR3 contains 12 residues. CDR1 is GTSNPN, CDR2 SVGIG, per germline (reference sequence). V dropped 6 bases and J dropped 2 bases, with 9 bases sitting between them. The CDR3 loop reads CACRDYTDTQYF. CDR3 in DNA: TGTGCCTGCCGGGATTACACAGATACGCAGTATTTT.

This chain uses TRBV20-1 with TRBJ2-7, with D tentatively TRBD1 (5 bases). Trimming stripped 6 bases from V and 1 base from J, with 13 bases between. Per the germline V gene, CDR1 is DFQATT and CDR2 is SNEGSKA (reference sequence). The CDR3 length is 13 residues. DNA of the CDR3: TGCAGTGCAACTCCCGCAGGGTCCTACGAGCAGTACTTC. Its translation: CSATPAGSYEQYF.

V usage is TRBV5-1 and J usage is TRBJ2-1, with 7 bases fitting TRBD2. V shed 4 bases, J shed 2 bases, and the junction held 9 bases outside the gene matches. CDR1 is SGHRS and CDR2 is YFSETQ in the germline V gene. This CDR3 has 16 amino acids. The CDR3 protein is CASSPESGKAYNEQFF. The CDR3 bases are TGCGCCAGCAGCCCAGAAAGCGGGAAAGCCTACAATGAGCAGTTCTTC.

This clonotype was counted a few times. The V call is TRBV7-6, the J call TRBJ2-1; D is uncertain. V was trimmed by 6 bases and J by 5 bases, leaving 11 bases between them. The CDR3 is made up of 13 amino acids. CDR1 and CDR2 from the germline V gene are SGHVS and FNYEAQ. The CDR3 DNA reads as TGTGCCAGCAGTTCCCTCGAGCACAATGAGCAGTTCTTC. Translation: CASSSLEHNEQFF.

This clonotype was seen more than once but under ten times. The chain carries TRBV4-3 and TRBJ1-5; D uncertain. CDR3 length: 13 amino acids. In germline, CDR1 is LGHNA, CDR2 YSLEER. V was cut by 3 bases and J by 4 bases, with 7 bases left in between. This CDR3 reads CASSQTTNQPQHF. In DNA, the CDR3 is TGCGCCAGCAGCCAGACCACGAATCAGCCCCAGCATTTT.

This chain joins TRBV28 and TRBJ2-3; possibly TRBD2 for D (6 bases). Germline CDR1 and CDR2: MDHEN and SYDVKM. This CDR3 has 16 amino acids. Trimming left V 6 bases short and J 0 bases short, with 16 bases between. DNA for the CDR3: TGTGCCAGCAGCCTCCTCACCGGGACTAGCACAGATACGCAGTATTTT. Its translation: CASSLLTGTSTDTQYF. Full variable domain (remainder filled in from reference TRBV28 and TRBJ2-3): DVKVTQSSRYLVKRTGEKVFLECVQDMDHENMFWYRQDPGLGLRLIYFSYDVKMKEKGDIPEGYSVSREKKERFSLILESASTNQTSMYLCASSLLTGTSTDTQYFGPGTRLTVL.

The J gene is TRBJ1-5, the V gene TRBV2; 7 nucleotides agree with TRBD1. The CDR3 is 17 residues long. Germline lookup yields CDR1 SNHLY and CDR2 FYNNEI. With 6 bases clipped from V and 0 bases from J, the junction kept 11 bases outside the gene matches. This CDR3 is CASRGPGQQDSNQPQHF. The DNA for the CDR3 is TGTGCCAGCAGGGGCCCGGGACAGCAAGATAGCAATCAGCCCCAGCATTTT.

The genes are TRBV2 and TRBJ1-5; D remains ambiguous. This CDR3 is 14 amino acids long. The V gene lost 6 bases and the J gene lost 0 bases, with 9 bases spanning the gap. Germline V gene sequence: CDR1 SNHLY, CDR2 FYNNEI. CDR3 nucleotide sequence: TGTGCCAGCAGAGCAGGAACTAGCAATCAGCCCCAGCATTTT. Protein product: CASRAGTSNQPQHF.

This clonotype was detected only a few times. The chain couples TRBV28 to TRBJ2-5; 8 positions agree with TRBD2. The length of the CDR3 is 13 residues. Germline CDR1 MDHEN, CDR2 SYDVKM. Germline trimming cut 5 bases from V and 4 bases from J; bases unmatched to any gene: 3. The CDR3 reads CASSRREGETQYF. CDR3 nucleotide sequence: TGTGCCAGCAGTCGACGGGAGGGAGAGACCCAGTACTTC.

This clonotype was detected only a few times. The gene calls are TRBV6-2 or TRBV6-3 and TRBJ1-1; D not certain. This CDR3 contains 14 residues. Germline V CDR1 and CDR2: MNHEY, SVGEGT. Trimming removed 0 bases from V and 6 bases from J, with 11 bases in between. The chain's CDR3 is CASSYSSNGAEAFF. Here the CDR3 DNA reads TGTGCCAGCAGTTACTCGAGTAACGGAGCTGAAGCTTTCTTT.

The chain joins TRBV28 to TRBJ2-2, with TRBD1 matching 8 bases. CDR1 and CDR2 from the germline V gene are MDHEN and SYDVKM. The CDR3 is 13 amino acids. V shed 8 bases, J shed 5 bases, and the junction held 4 bases outside the gene matches. CDR3 sequence reads: CASGTGMTGELFF. The CDR3 DNA is TGTGCCAGCGGGACAGGAATGACCGGGGAGCTGTTTTTT.

This clonotype was seen more than once but under ten times. The chain is built from TRBV4-3 and TRBJ1-3, with D possibly TRBD1 on 5 matching bases. V gave up 1 base and J gave up 0 bases, with 10 bases separating them. CDR3 length: 16 residues. CDR1 and CDR2 from the germline V gene are LGHNA and YSLEER. This CDR3 reads CASSQAGPDSGNTIYF. The DNA for the CDR3 is TGCGCCAGCAGCCAAGCGGGGCCGGACTCTGGAAACACCATATATTTT.

The rearrangement uses TRBV24-1 and TRBJ1-4, with a possible D match to TRBD1 (5 bases). Germline V gene sequence: CDR1 KGHDR, CDR2 SFDVKD. CDR3 size: 18 residues. Trimming removed 5 bases at V and 8 bases at J, with 26 bases between. The CDR3 sequence is CATSVLSGGGRPEEKLFF. The CDR3 region has the DNA TGTGCCACCAGTGTCCTGAGCGGGGGAGGTCGACCTGAAGAAAAACTGTTTTTT.